One sample yielded the 22 T cell receptor beta chains listed below, sequenced in a study of cytomegalovirus exposure and HLA in healthy donors. Researchers ran the PCR with 60 Vbeta and 13 Jbeta primers. The data were produced by immunoSEQ multiplex PCR, yet TCRdb's version contains in-frame clones alone and is incomplete. This sample has approximately 110,000 clones, with 15% found just once. The sequenced sample was PBMCs. Source of these receptors: a female donor in good health and CMV-seronegative.

On this clone: Likely a read error: the CDR3 ends without its conserved phenylalanine or tryptophan. The V and J genes are TRBV6-1 and TRBJ1-6; 7 nucleotides match TRBD1. Per the germline V gene, CDR1 is MNHNS and CDR2 is SASEGT. The CDR3 is 15 residues long. CDR3 coding DNA: TGTGCTAGCAGTGAAGCGAACAGGGGTGGTTCACCCCTCCACCTT. Translation gives CASSEANRGGSPLHL.

The chain combines TRBV29-1 with TRBJ1-1; TRBD1 agrees at 9 bases. V lost 2 bases to trimming and J lost 0 bases; unmatched junction nucleotides: 7. Germline CDR1 and CDR2: SQVTM and ANQGSEA. The CDR3 spans 16 residues. The CDR3 DNA follows: TGCAGCGTTGAAAAGGGGGACAGGGTTATGAACACTGAAGCTTTCTTT. This translates into CSVEKGDRVMNTEAFF.

This clone was counted a few times. The V and J genes are TRBV4-1 and TRBJ2-1, with 8 bases that match TRBD2. The CDR3 is 17 amino acids. Germline CDR1 is MGHRA and CDR2 is YSYEKL. V shed 4 bases and J 1 base; nucleotides not matched to a gene: 9. CDR3 amino acids: CASSPREAGRSYNEQFF. The CDR3 nucleotides read TGCGCCAGCAGCCCGCGGGAGGCCGGGAGGTCCTACAATGAGCAGTTCTTC.

This clone was seen a few times. The rearrangement uses TRBV7-2 and TRBJ2-2; 11 bases line up with TRBD2. V shed 4 bases, J shed 1 base, and the junction held 2 bases outside the gene matches. This CDR3 comprises 16 residues. From germline, CDR1 is SGHTA and CDR2 FQGNSA. CDR3 nucleotides: TGTGCCAGCAGCTCCGGACTAGCGGGGAACACCGGGGAGCTGTTTTTT. Translation: CASSSGLAGNTGELFF.

This clone has a handful of counts. V and J are TRBV21-1 and TRBJ1-6; the table gives TRBD1 as D, unverified against the DNA. TRBV21-1 is deemed a pseudogene. The CDR3 runs 14 residues. The CDR3 protein is CASSKETGNSPLHF. DNA of the CDR3: TGTGCCAGCAGCAAAGAGACAGGCAATTCACCCCTCCACTTT.

V gene TRBV19 combines with J gene TRBJ1-1; maybe TRBD1 (6 bases). CDR1 is LNHDA and CDR2 is SQIVND in the germline V gene (reference sequence). CDR3 length: 17 residues. V lost 5 bases, J lost 0 bases, and 19 bases lay in between. The CDR3 DNA sequence: TGTGCCAGTAGTTCCCGGACAGCCTCCAGGGTGAACACTGAAGCTTTCTTT. Its protein product is CASSSRTASRVNTEAFF.

A few counts support this clone. The chain couples TRBV6-5 to TRBJ1-6, with TRBD1 matching over 7 bases. Germline loops: CDR1 MNHEY, CDR2 SVGAGI. V trimming: 2 bases; J trimming: 6 bases; junction bases outside the gene matches: 7. The CDR3 consists of 16 residues. The CDR3 region is CASSYSPGQINSPLHF. The CDR3 nucleotides are TGTGCCAGCAGTTACAGCCCGGGACAGATTAATTCACCCCTCCACTTT.

V usage is TRBV6-1 and J usage is TRBJ2-4; D is possibly TRBD2 (5 bases). V dropped 0 bases and J dropped 6 bases, with 9 bases sitting between them. Per germline, CDR1 MNHNS and CDR2 SASEGT. CDR3 size: 14 residues. The CDR3 reads CASSEAGNSNIQYF. Here the CDR3 DNA reads TGTGCCAGCAGTGAAGCCGGGAATTCAAACATTCAGTACTTC.

The chain has TRBV9 and TRBJ2-3, with 7 bases identical to TRBD2. This CDR3 region has 13 residues. J lost 4 bases, V lost 6 bases, and 5 bases had no gene match. Germline V CDR1 and CDR2: SGDLS, YYNGEE. The CDR3 nucleotides read TGTGCCAGCAACGGGGGGAGGGCAGATACGCAGTATTTT. Translated: CASNGGRADTQYF.

In this sample, this clone turned up a few times. V usage is TRBV30 and J usage is TRBJ1-1; D unresolved. Germline lookup yields CDR1 GTSNPN and CDR2 SVGIG (reference sequence). The CDR3 consists of 12 residues. V lost 0 bases and J lost 5, with 7 bases in between. The CDR3, as DNA: TGTGCCTGGAGTGTCCAGATTACTGAAGCTTTCTTT. This codes for CAWSVQITEAFF.

This clone is medium-sized (0.01 to 0.1%) within its sample. CDR3 coding DNA: TGTGCCAGCGGGAGGATCCAGGGTAATGAAAAACTGTTTTTT. Protein sequence: CASGRIQGNEKLFF. The chain has TRBV28 and TRBJ1-4, with a weak D call TRBD1 (5 bases). The germline CDR1 and CDR2 sequences are MDHEN and SYDVKM. V was trimmed by 8 bases and J by 4 bases, leaving 14 bases between them. The CDR3 contains 14 residues.

This clone came up a few times. The chain joins TRBV14 to TRBJ2-4; TRBD1 matches at 7 bases. The germline V gene encodes CDR1 SGHDN and CDR2 FVKESK. This CDR3 is 11 amino acids long. V lost 4 bases and J lost 10; bases outside the gene matches: 1. CDR3 DNA sequence: TGTGCCAGCAGCCTGACAGGGATTCAGTACTTC. Translating it yields CASSLTGIQYF.

This clone was counted a few times. The V gene is TRBV5-1, the J gene TRBJ1-1; maybe TRBD1 (5 bases). V was shortened by 3 bases and J by 6 bases, with 18 bases between the two germline ends. This CDR3 comprises 15 residues. Germline CDR1 reads SGHRS; CDR2 reads YFSETQ. The CDR3 DNA reads TGCGCCAGCAGCTCGAGGCGGGGGGTGGCCTCTGAAGCTTTCTTT. Protein: CASSSRRGVASEAFF.

This clone was found a few times. The chain employs TRBV6-1 and TRBJ2-5, with D perhaps matching TRBD2 (6 bases). The J call may be incorrect, as the DNA end agrees better with TRBJ2-7. CDR1 MNHNS and CDR2 SASEGT come from the germline V gene. This CDR3 region has 16 residues. The CDR3 nucleotides read TGTGCCAGCAGTGAAGCGGGCGGGATGACACTCTACGAGCAGTACTTC. This codes for CASSEAGGMTLYEQYF.

As concerns this clone: This same CDR3 is encoded by further DNA sequences in the sample. CDR3 sequence (DNA): TGTGCCAGCAGGCAGGGCGAGACCCAGTACTTC. Protein sequence: CASRQGETQYF. This chain uses TRBV6-5 with TRBJ2-5; D may be TRBD1 (5 bases). The CDR3 extends over 11 amino acids. Germline-derived CDR1 and CDR2 are MNHEY and SVGAGI. Trimming removed 6 bases at V and 5 bases at J, with 7 bases between.

This clone was seen only a few times. The V gene is TRBV5-1, the J gene TRBJ1-1, with D uncertain. V was shortened by 0 bases and J by 4 bases, with 7 bases between the two germline ends. The V gene's germline CDR1 is SGHRS and CDR2 YFSETQ. The CDR3 length is 13 residues. This CDR3 is CASSLAGITEAFF. The CDR3 DNA is TGCGCCAGCAGCTTGGCAGGAATCACTGAAGCTTTCTTT.

CDR3 sequence: CASSLAGLAYNEQFF. CDR3 DNA: TGTGCCAGCAGCTTAGCGGGACTAGCGTACAATGAGCAGTTCTTC. The chain links TRBV7-2 to TRBJ2-1, with 10 bases identical to TRBD2. This CDR3 comprises 15 residues. Germline values: CDR1 SGHTA, CDR2 FQGNSA. The ends lost 0 bases at V and 4 bases at J; junction bases unmatched: 0. The variable domain in full, with the rest retrieved from reference TRBV7-2 and TRBJ2-1, is GAGVSQSPSNKVTEKGKDVELRCDPISGHTALYWYRQSLGQGLEFLIYFQGNSAPDKSGLPSDRFSAERTGGSVSTLTIQRTQQEDSAVYLCASSLAGLAYNEQFFGPGTRLTVL.

This clone was counted only a few times. At one boundary the junction diverges from the germline segment, which might be a read error. The rearrangement uses TRBV28 and TRBJ1-4, with TRBD1 as a possible D gene (5 bases). Germline V gives CDR1 MDHEN, CDR2 SYDVKM. CDR3 length equals 15 residues. The CDR3, as DNA: TGTGCCAGCAGTTTATGGGCGCAGGGAGGGGAAAACGGGGTTTTT. Its protein is CASSLWAQGGENGVF. Together with reference TRBV28 and TRBJ1-4, the CDR3 gives the full variable domain: DVKVTQSSRYLVKRTGEKVFLECVQDMDHENMFWYRQDPGLGLRLIYFSYDVKMKEKGDIPEGYSVSREKKERFSLILESASTNQTSMYLCASSLWAQGGENGVFGSGTQLSVL.

This clone was seen more than once but under ten times. The chain uses TRBV28 and TRBJ1-2, with D unclear. Per the germline V gene, CDR1 is MDHEN and CDR2 is SYDVKM. CDR3 length equals 16 residues. Trimming took 3 bases from V and 4 from J, leaving 18 bases between them. CDR3 amino acids: CASSFLSGGRSYGYTF. CDR3 in DNA: TGTGCCAGCAGTTTTCTTTCGGGAGGGAGGTCCTATGGCTACACCTTC.

V is TRBV6-1 and J is TRBJ2-7; D may be TRBD2 (6 bases). The CDR3 consists of 14 residues. Germline V gene sequence: CDR1 MNHNS, CDR2 SASEGT. The V gene lost 3 bases and the J gene lost 5 bases, with 14 bases spanning the gap. The CDR3 spells CASSEKRSGDEQYF. The CDR3, as DNA: TGTGCCAGCAGTGAGAAGAGGTCGGGAGACGAGCAGTACTTC.

This clone was picked up a small number of times. The chain has TRBV6-5 and TRBJ2-1; TRBD2 agrees at 8 bases. Germline trimming cut 3 bases from V and 5 bases from J; bases unmatched to any gene: 9. CDR3 length: 16 amino acids. Germline V gene data show CDR1 as MNHEY and CDR2 as SVGAGI. DNA of the CDR3: TGTGCCAGCAGTTATATCCGGCTAGCGGGCAACAATGAGCAGTTCTTC. It encodes CASSYIRLAGNNEQFF.

The rearrangement joins TRBV30 to TRBJ2-4, with TRBD1 identical over 9 bases. V gave up 3 bases and J gave up 15 bases; unmatched junction bases: 12. The germline CDR1 and CDR2 sequences are GTSNPN and SVGIG (reference sequence). The CDR3 totals 13 residues. The CDR3 loop is CAWRNGQGPGTYF. DNA of the CDR3: TGTGCCTGGAGGAACGGACAGGGGCCAGGGACGTACTTC.